These T cell receptor beta chains were read from a single sample in a study of human thymus T cells. Data came from immunoSEQ multiplex PCR; TCRdb stores just in-frame clones and leaves some out. The table includes around 120,000 clones, around 94% detected once. The material sequenced was thymus tissue. The receptors here all came from a boy younger than two with a congenital heart defect but otherwise immunologically healthy. Each CDR3 is given with its conserved first and last residue. A D gene is named only where the DNA matches it firmly. Clone size appears in some rows only: once, few, many, or a class for an expanded clone.

D gene	V gene	clone size	J gene	CDR3 DNA	CDR3 protein
TRBD1	TRBV5-6	-	TRBJ2-2	TGTGCCAGCAGCTGGGGACAGCCTATGAACACCGGGGAGCTGTTTTTT	CASSWGQPMNTGELFF
TRBD2	TRBV7-3	-	TRBJ2-1	TGTGCCAGCTCAAGTGTCGGCGGACTAGCGGGGGAGCAGTTCTTC	CASSSVGGLAGEQFF
TRBD2	TRBV6-1	-	TRBJ2-7	TGTGCCAGCAGTCTAGCGGGGGGCCCCAGCTACGAGCAGTACTTC	CASSLAGGPSYEQYF
-	TRBV4-2	-	TRBJ1-1	TGTGCCAGCAGCCAAGGAGGCCAGGAAAACACTGAAGCTTTCTTT	CASSQGGQENTEAFF
-	TRBV21-1	-	TRBJ2-3	TGTGCCAGCAGCAAAGATTGGGGCACAGATACGCAGTATTTT	CASSKDWGTDTQYF
-	TRBV4-3	once	TRBJ2-1	TGCGCCAGCAGCCGAGAGCTGACGGATGGATACAATGAGCAGTTCTTC	CASSRELTDGYNEQFF
-	TRBV9	-	TRBJ1-2	TGTGCCAGCAGCGTAGGTGGAGGGAGGGCCTATGGCTACACCTTC	CASSVGGGRAYGYTF
-	TRBV11-3	-	TRBJ2-5	TGTGCCAGCAGCTCTGACAGGACCGGAGAGACCCAGTACTTC	CASSSDRTGETQYF
TRBD1	TRBV7-9	once	TRBJ1-2	TGTGCCAGCAGCTTAGAAACAGGGGGAGGCTACACCTTC	CASSLETGGGYTF
-	TRBV10-2	-	TRBJ1-2	TGCGCCAGCAGTTCTCCCCCCGCCCCTGGCAAAAACTATGGCTACACCTTC	CASSSPPAPGKNYGYTF